Shown below are 22 T cell receptor beta chains from a single sample sequenced in a study of OX40 agonist ivuxolimab in advanced cancers. The assay was immunoSEQ multiplex PCR, and TCRdb's table has in-frame clones only and misses some. This table holds under 70,000 clones, around 81% found once. The specimen comprised CD4+ or CD8+ T cells sorted from blood, sampled in a trial of the OX40 agonist ivuxolimab. Receptors originate from an adult with an advanced solid tumor such as melanoma, head and neck, liver or kidney cancer.

This chain joins TRBV27 and TRBJ2-5; 12 nucleotides match TRBD2. The CDR3 has 15 amino acids. The V gene end was trimmed by 5 bases and the J gene end by 5 bases; junction bases not matched to a gene: 6. Germline CDR1 is MNHEY and CDR2 is SMNVEV (reference sequence). The CDR3 loop is CASSPLAGGDETQYF. CDR3 DNA sequence: TGTGCCAGCAGTCCGCTAGCGGGGGGGGATGAGACCCAGTACTTC.

This chain connects TRBV4-3 to TRBJ2-4, with D hard to call. The CDR3 covers 20 residues. V lost 2 bases and J lost 5, with 28 bases in between. Germline V lookup: CDR1 LGHNA, CDR2 YSLEER. CDR3 DNA: TGCGCCAGCAGCCAATTTACAGCTACAAAGAATTCTTACCAACAAAACATTCAGTACTTC. Protein: CASSQFTATKNSYQQNIQYF.

The gene calls are TRBV4-2 and TRBJ2-7; D gene uncertain. This CDR3 region has 15 residues. The V end was cut by 0 bases, the J end by 2 bases, with 11 bases between. Germline CDR1 LGHNA, CDR2 YNFKEQ. CDR3: CASSQEVLGTYEQYF. The CDR3 DNA follows: TGTGCCAGCAGCCAAGAGGTTTTGGGTACCTACGAGCAGTACTTC.

The J gene is TRBJ1-1, the V gene TRBV5-1; no clear D. Germline CDR1 reads SGHRS; CDR2 reads YFSETQ. CDR3 length: 14 residues. V dropped 4 bases and J dropped 2 bases, with 12 bases sitting between them. DNA of the CDR3: TGCGCCAGCAGCCCCTTGTCTACCAACACTGAAGCTTTCTTT. Its translation is CASSPLSTNTEAFF.

This chain joins TRBV7-8 and TRBJ2-3; 9 bases are shared with TRBD2. J lost 1 base, V lost 5 bases, and 13 bases had no gene match. The CDR3 runs 18 residues. Germline-derived CDR1 and CDR2 are SGHVS and FQNEAQ. The DNA of the CDR3 is TGTGCCAGCAGCCCCTCGGGCGGGGGGGCCCGTGGCACAGATACGCAGTATTTT. Translation: CASSPSGGGARGTDTQYF.

This clone was seen a few times. V usage is TRBV25-1 and J usage is TRBJ1-6, with D tentatively TRBD1 (6 bases). CDR3 size: 14 residues. With 9 bases removed from V and 7 bases from J, the gap between germline ends came to 16 bases. Germline V gene lookup returns CDR1 MGHDK and CDR2 SYGVNS. The CDR3: CASTRGALNSPLHF. DNA of the CDR3: TGTGCCAGTACGCGGGGGGCATTAAATTCACCCCTCCACTTT.

The chain recombines TRBV19 with TRBJ1-5; perhaps TRBD1 as D (6 bases). The germline V gene encodes CDR1 LNHDA and CDR2 SQIVND (reference sequence). V lost 5 bases to trimming and J lost 0 bases, with 17 bases between them. CDR3 length equals 17 residues. The CDR3 sequence is CASSVIQGIYSNQPQHF. CDR3 bases: TGTGCCAGTAGTGTAATACAGGGCATCTATAGCAATCAGCCCCAGCATTTT.

The rearrangement joins TRBV2 to TRBJ1-2, with D maybe TRBD1 (6 bases). CDR1 is SNHLY, CDR2 FYNNEI, per germline. V lost 2 bases and J 2 bases, leaving 6 bases between the germline ends. The CDR3 is 13 residues long. CDR3 DNA sequence: TGTGCCAGCAGTGAAACAGGGAACTATGGCTACACCTTC. This sequence encodes CASSETGNYGYTF.

This chain joins TRBV10-3 and TRBJ1-5, with D unclear. The ends were cut back, 3 bases at V and 0 bases at J, with 9 bases in the middle. The CDR3 covers 15 residues. The V gene's germline CDR1 is ENHRY and CDR2 SYGVKD. The CDR3 DNA sequence: TGTGCCATCAGTGACCAGCGTACTAGCAATCAGCCCCAGCATTTT. Protein product: CAISDQRTSNQPQHF.

This clone was counted once. The chain carries TRBV4-3 and TRBJ1-2, with TRBD1 matching 9 bases. The CDR3 consists of 18 residues. Germline V gene lookup returns CDR1 LGHNA and CDR2 YSLEER. V lost 0 bases to trimming and J lost 8 bases; unmatched junction nucleotides: 16. The CDR3 region is CASSQESGTGGASDGYTF. As DNA, the CDR3 is TGCGCCAGCAGCCAAGAGAGCGGAACAGGGGGCGCGTCGGACGGCTACACCTTC.

Points on this clone: Other DNA sequences of this sample code for an identical CDR3. This chain joins TRBV14 and TRBJ1-2; unclear D gene. From germline, CDR1 is SGHDN and CDR2 FVKESK. V was clipped by 0 bases and J by 8 bases, with 10 bases between them. The CDR3 spans 13 residues. The CDR3 nucleotides are TGTGCCAGCAGCCAAGATCTTAGAAAAGGCTACACCTTC. Its translation: CASSQDLRKGYTF.

The chain couples TRBV5-1 to TRBJ2-2; D perhaps matches TRBD1 (6 bases). Trimming left V 2 bases short and J 3 bases short, with 8 bases between. CDR1 SGHRS and CDR2 YFSETQ come from the germline V gene. The CDR3 totals 14 residues. The CDR3 DNA sequence: TGCGCCAGCAGCTTTGGGGGCGACACCGGGGAGCTGTTTTTT. It translates to CASSFGGDTGELFF.

This clone appeared a few times. V is TRBV6-5 and J is TRBJ1-1; 9 bases map to TRBD1. J lost 6 bases, V lost 1 base, and 6 bases had no gene match. The CDR3 extends over 15 amino acids. Looked up from germline, CDR1 is MNHEY and CDR2 is SVGAGI. This chain's CDR3 is CASSYYGTGSPEAFF. CDR3 DNA: TGTGCCAGCAGTTACTACGGGACAGGGTCCCCTGAAGCTTTCTTT.

V gene TRBV15 combines with J gene TRBJ2-5; D call uncertain. Deletions cut 0 bases from V and 2 bases from J, with 16 bases between. The CDR3 covers 17 residues. Germline V gene lookup returns CDR1 LNHNV and CDR2 YYDKDF (reference sequence). The CDR3: CATSREGYRAAQETQYF. The CDR3 DNA follows: TGTGCCACCAGCAGAGAGGGGTATCGGGCAGCGCAAGAGACCCAGTACTTC.

J is TRBJ1-2 and V is TRBV19; D remains unclear. The length of the CDR3 is 16 residues. Trimming took off 1 base at V and 0 bases at J, with 12 bases between the two ends. In germline, CDR1 is LNHDA, CDR2 SQIVND (reference sequence). This CDR3 is CASSIVSSPANYGYTF. In nucleotides, the CDR3 is TGTGCCAGTAGTATAGTTAGCAGCCCGGCTAACTATGGCTACACCTTC.

V gene TRBV15 combines with J gene TRBJ1-5; D not resolved. V lost 4 bases, J lost 1 base, and 11 bases lay in between. Germline assignment: CDR1 LNHNV and CDR2 YYDKDF (reference sequence). The CDR3 extends over 15 amino acids. This chain's CDR3 is CATSNAAGSNQPQHF. CDR3 sequence (DNA): TGTGCCACCAGCAACGCGGCGGGGAGCAATCAGCCCCAGCATTTT. Full variable domain (missing parts from reference TRBV15 and TRBJ1-5): DAMVIQNPRYQVTQFGKPVTLSCSQTLNHNVMYWYQQKSSQAPKLLFHYYDKDFNNEADTPDNFQSRRPNTSFCFLDIRSPGLGDTAMYLCATSNAAGSNQPQHFGDGTRLSIL.

The V gene is TRBV10-3, the J gene TRBJ2-1, with D perhaps TRBD1 or TRBD2 (5 bases each). The CDR3 sequence is 11 residues long. Germline V gene data show CDR1 as ENHRY and CDR2 as SYGVKD. V was pared by 5 bases and J by 10 bases, with 9 bases between. This CDR3 is CAISPGREQFF. Here the CDR3 DNA reads TGTGCCATCAGTCCGGGACGCGAGCAGTTCTTC.

CDR3 coding DNA: TGTGCCAGCAGTTCGGGCAGGATGAACATTCAGTACTTC. It encodes CASSSGRMNIQYF. V and J are TRBV6-5 and TRBJ2-4; D gene uncertain. The CDR3 consists of 13 residues. V gave up 4 bases and J gave up 7 bases, with 11 bases separating them. CDR1 and CDR2 (germline): MNHEY, SVGAGI.

This rearrangement joins TRBV6-6 to TRBJ1-1, with D perhaps TRBD1 (6 bases). The CDR3 consists of 14 residues. Trimming took off 5 bases at V and 7 bases at J, with 17 bases between the two ends. Germline V gene data show CDR1 as MNHNY and CDR2 as SVGAGI (reference sequence). CDR3 DNA sequence: TGTGCCAGCAGTCCCCCGCAGGGGTTCGGTGAAGCTTTCTTT. This sequence encodes CASSPPQGFGEAFF.

This clone was observed a few times. The chain combines TRBV2 with TRBJ1-6, with D unclear. Looked up from germline, CDR1 is SNHLY and CDR2 is FYNNEI. The CDR3 consists of 13 residues. V gave up 8 bases and J gave up 5 bases, with 10 bases separating them. The CDR3 region is CASAGENNSPLHF. CDR3 nucleotide sequence: TGTGCCAGCGCCGGGGAGAATAATTCACCCCTCCACTTT.

This clone showed up just once. This chain joins TRBV7-2 and TRBJ1-6; D perhaps matches TRBD1 (5 bases). CDR3 length: 15 residues. The germline V and J ends were trimmed by 5 bases and 7 bases, with 15 bases remaining between them. CDR1 is SGHTA and CDR2 is FQGNSA in the germline V gene. CDR3 bases: TGTGCCAGCAGCATAATCAGGGCGGCGAATTCACCCCTCCACTTT. This codes for CASSIIRAANSPLHF.

This clone was detected only once. The rearrangement joins TRBV5-1 to TRBJ2-1; TRBD1 agrees at 9 bases. CDR1 and CDR2 (germline): SGHRS, YFSETQ. The CDR3 has 15 residues. J gave up 9 bases and V 4 bases, and 11 bases lay outside the gene matches. The CDR3 loop is CASSPTGQGLPEQFF. The CDR3 DNA is TGCGCCAGCAGCCCAACGGGACAGGGTTTACCTGAGCAGTTCTTC.